This T cell receptor beta chain comes out of a study of blood T cell repertoires in COVID-19. Study-level background: Samples of COVID-19 (acute and convalescent) were obtained from the United States, Italy and Spain. T cells, B-cell-depleted T cells, or PBMCs provided the cDNA or gDNA that served as material.

The CDR3 is 14 amino acids. Trimming took off 5 bases at V and 5 bases at J, with 15 bases between the two ends. The germline CDR1 and CDR2 sequences are SEHNR and FQNEAQ (reference sequence). In the original processing: Counts of nucleated cells, estimated from reference gene primer amplification, were obtained. Method: immunoSEQ multiplex PCR; TCRdb's copy keeps in-frame clones and lacks some. For V, J and clone size, that table is used; D and trimming come from the DNA. This table holds some 280,000 clones, over 75% found once. The genes are TRBV7-9 and TRBJ2-5; D may be TRBD1 (6 bases). Sequencing was performed on peripheral blood. This sequence originates from a woman between 55 and 75 years old with acute or convalescent COVID-19. The CDR3 protein is CASSTLTGSETQYF. As DNA, the CDR3 is TGTGCCAGCAGCACCTTGACAGGATCGGAGACCCAGTACTTC.